The 11 T cell receptor beta chains below were found in one sample sequenced in a study of blood T cell repertoires in COVID-19. Libraries were prepared by immunoSEQ multiplex PCR; TCRdb keeps only in-frame clonotypes and omits some of them. The sample comprises approximately 120,000 clones, around 86% of which are singletons, and roughly 5.4% rests with the top ten. The sequenced sample consisted of peripheral blood. These receptors were taken from a human donor in a cohort sampled during active COVID-19.

The genes are TRBV27 and TRBJ2-7; 10 positions agree with TRBD1. Germline V lookup: CDR1 MNHEY, CDR2 SMNVEV (reference sequence). CDR3 size: 15 residues. Unmatched junction bases numbered 5, after V lost 4 bases and J lost 2 bases. The CDR3 protein is CASSSWDRGAYEQYF. DNA of the CDR3: TGTGCCAGCAGTTCGTGGGACAGGGGAGCCTACGAGCAGTACTTC.

A single count supports this clone. This chain uses TRBV30 with TRBJ1-2, with D unresolved. Trimming removed 5 bases from V and 8 bases from J, with 9 bases in between. Germline-derived CDR1 and CDR2 are GTSNPN and SVGIG (reference sequence). The CDR3 consists of 10 residues. This chain's CDR3 is CAWSQRGYTF. In nucleotides, the CDR3 is TGTGCCTGGTCCCAGAGGGGCTACACCTTC.

This chain links TRBV28 with TRBJ1-5; the match to TRBD1 covers 10 bases. In germline, CDR1 is MDHEN, CDR2 SYDVKM. V was clipped by 6 bases and J by 4 bases; unmatched bases: 6. The length of the CDR3 is 15 residues. In DNA, the CDR3 is TGTGCCAGCAGATTCCGGGACAGGGGAAATCAGCCCCAGCATTTT. It encodes CASRFRDRGNQPQHF.

V usage is TRBV28 and J usage is TRBJ2-7, with TRBD2 matching over 8 bases. The V segment lost 4 bases and the J segment 0 bases; nucleotides outside the gene matches: 8. CDR1 and CDR2 (germline): MDHEN, SYDVKM. The CDR3 is 16 residues long. The CDR3 sequence is CASSSGASGSSYEQYF. The CDR3 DNA sequence: TGTGCCAGCAGTTCGGGGGCCAGCGGGAGCTCCTACGAGCAGTACTTC.

This rearrangement joins TRBV19 to TRBJ2-1; tentative D call: TRBD2 (5 bases). Trimming cost V 3 bases and J 1 base, with 13 bases left between them. CDR1 and CDR2 from the germline V gene are LNHDA and SQIVND (reference sequence). The CDR3 covers 16 residues. CDR3 DNA sequence: TGTGCCAGTAGTATGGGGTCGGGAACGTCCTACAATGAGCAGTTCTTC. It translates to CASSMGSGTSYNEQFF.

This chain joins TRBV3-1 (or the pseudogene TRBV3-2) and TRBJ2-7; a possible D gene is TRBD1 (5 bases). The CDR3 length is 16 residues. Germline V CDR1 and CDR2: LGHDT, YNNKEL (reference sequence). V was pared by 0 bases and J by 6 bases, with 18 bases between. The CDR3 DNA sequence: TGTGCCAGCAGCCAAGAACGTTTCGGCAGGGCGGCCGAGCAGTACTTC. Translating it yields CASSQERFGRAAEQYF.

The chain is built from TRBV25-1 and TRBJ1-1; D gene uncertain. The V gene lost 4 bases and the J gene lost 1 base, with 10 bases spanning the gap. The CDR3 consists of 14 residues. In germline, CDR1 is MGHDK, CDR2 SYGVNS. This CDR3 reads CASSAEAGNTEAFF. CDR3 nucleotide sequence: TGTGCCAGCAGTGCCGAAGCTGGGAACACTGAAGCTTTCTTT. The entire variable domain, with the rest obtained from reference TRBV25-1 and TRBJ1-1, is as follows: EADIYQTPRYLVIGTGKKITLECSQTMGHDKMYWYQQDPGMELHLIHYSYGVNSTEKGDLSSESTVSRIRTEHFPLTLESARPSHTSQYLCASSAEAGNTEAFFGQGTRLTVV.

J is TRBJ2-5 and V is TRBV19; 9 bases align to TRBD1. Germline V CDR1 and CDR2: LNHDA, SQIVND (reference sequence). With 3 bases clipped from V and 5 bases from J, the junction kept 13 bases outside the gene matches. The CDR3 totals 17 residues. This CDR3 is CASSILFGTGTLETQYF. CDR3 in DNA: TGTGCCAGTAGTATCTTGTTCGGGACAGGGACCCTGGAGACCCAGTACTTC.

The genes are TRBV5-4 and TRBJ2-3; D is perhaps TRBD1 (6 bases). CDR1 is SGHNT and CDR2 is YYREEE in the germline V gene (reference sequence). The CDR3 has 14 amino acids. Trimming cost V 4 bases and J 3 bases, with 12 bases left between them. The CDR3 sequence: CASSLRQVTDTQYF. The CDR3 nucleotides are TGTGCCAGCAGCCTCAGACAGGTTACAGATACGCAGTATTTT.

The chain employs TRBV2 and TRBJ2-1, with 8 bases identical to TRBD2. V trimming: 4 bases; J trimming: 13 bases; junction bases outside the gene matches: 3. Per the germline V gene, CDR1 is SNHLY and CDR2 is FYNNEI. The CDR3 totals 11 residues. CDR3 in amino acids: CASSAGLGQFF. The CDR3 coding sequence is TGTGCCAGCAGTGCGGGACTAGGACAGTTCTTC.

V usage is TRBV19 and J usage is TRBJ1-2, with D tentatively TRBD1 (5 bases). With 3 bases removed from V and 4 bases from J, the gap between germline ends came to 12 bases. In germline, CDR1 is LNHDA, CDR2 SQIVND (reference sequence). The CDR3 consists of 14 residues. CDR3 coding DNA: TGTGCCAGTAGTATCCCCCCAGGGATCTATGGCTACACCTTC. Translating gives CASSIPPGIYGYTF.